What follows are 6 T cell receptor beta chains derived from one specimen sequenced in a study of blood T cell repertoires in COVID-19. Data came from immunoSEQ multiplex PCR; TCRdb stores just in-frame clones and leaves some out. The repertoire consists of about 430,000 clones, with roughly nine tenths occurring once and the leading ten covering roughly 1.1%. Sequencing was carried out using PBMCs or T cells enriched from blood (not recorded which). These receptors were taken from a man in his thirties or forties who had recovered from COVID-19.

As DNA, the CDR3 is TGTGCCACCAGCAGAGTTCCCCGGGACATTGACTATGGCTACACCTTC. Translated: CATSRVPRDIDYGYTF. The chain has TRBV15 and TRBJ1-2, with D perhaps TRBD1 (6 bases). This CDR3 has 16 residues. V dropped 1 base and J dropped 3 bases, with 15 bases sitting between them. Looked up from germline, CDR1 is LNHNV and CDR2 is YYDKDF (reference sequence).

The V call is TRBV7-2, the J call TRBJ2-3, with 7 bases lining up with TRBD2. Germline trimming cut 6 bases from V and 1 base from J; bases unmatched to any gene: 13. Germline lookup yields CDR1 SGHTA and CDR2 FQGNSA. The CDR3 length is 17 residues. CDR3 coding DNA: TGTGCCAGCAGGTCCCGTGCTAGCGGCGGGGGCACAGATACGCAGTATTTT. Translating gives CASRSRASGGGTDTQYF. Full variable domain (rest looked up from reference TRBV7-2 and TRBJ2-3): GAGVSQSPSNKVTEKGKDVELRCDPISGHTALYWYRQSLGQGLEFLIYFQGNSAPDKSGLPSDRFSAERTGGSVSTLTIQRTQQEDSAVYLCASRSRASGGGTDTQYFGPGTRLTVL.

The gene calls are TRBV10-3 and TRBJ1-1; no definite D call. The CDR3 is made up of 13 amino acids. The germline CDR1 and CDR2 sequences are ENHRY and SYGVKD. Deletions cut 2 bases from V and 7 bases from J, with 11 bases between. CDR3 sequence reads: CAISEEALSEAFF. CDR3 coding DNA: TGTGCCATCAGTGAGGAGGCTCTAAGTGAAGCTTTCTTT.

The rearrangement joins TRBV19 to TRBJ2-7; 15 bases match TRBD2. With V trimmed by 1 base and J by 4 bases, 2 bases remained unmatched. The CDR3 extends over 16 amino acids. Germline V gives CDR1 LNHDA, CDR2 SQIVND (reference sequence). As DNA, the CDR3 is TGTGCCAGTAGTATAGTTGGGACTAGCGGGAGGTACGAGCAGTACTTC. Encoded protein: CASSIVGTSGRYEQYF.

V and J are TRBV28 and TRBJ2-2; 11 bases align to TRBD2. Germline V lookup: CDR1 MDHEN, CDR2 SYDVKM. V lost 3 bases to trimming and J lost 7 bases; unmatched junction nucleotides: 4. The CDR3 length is 15 residues. CDR3 residues: CASSFGLAGGGELFF. CDR3 in DNA: TGTGCCAGCAGTTTTGGGCTAGCGGGAGGCGGGGAGCTGTTTTTT.

The chain uses TRBV9 and TRBJ1-3, with D tentatively TRBD1 (5 bases). The germline V and J ends were trimmed by 2 bases and 3 bases, with 18 bases remaining between them. CDR3 length: 17 amino acids. Germline lookup yields CDR1 SGDLS and CDR2 YYNGEE. The CDR3 protein is CASSVYGSGGYGNTIYF. The CDR3 DNA reads as TGTGCCAGCAGCGTTTACGGATCGGGGGGGTATGGAAACACCATATATTTT.